One sample yielded the 10 T cell receptor beta chains listed below, sequenced in a study of blood T cells in healthy people across ages. Then a second PCR, running about 6 to 12 cycles, was carried out with a sample-barcoded 5' primer and a J-beta primer mix. TCRdb reanalysed the 5' RACE reads using MiXCR and keeps one entry per CDR3 protein. The sample contains hundreds of thousands of distinct CDR3 sequences, approximately 21% of which appear only once. Material for sequencing was blood. Receptors were obtained from a man between 65 and 85 years old in good health.

The chain is built from TRBV28 and TRBJ2-5; TRBD2 matches 10 bases. Trimming at V came to 4 bases and at J to 5 bases, leaving 19 bases not matched to a gene. The CDR3 has 19 residues. Germline assignment: CDR1 MDHEN and CDR2 SYDVKM. The CDR3 DNA sequence: TGTGCCAGCAGTTCCTTAATCCCAAACCTAGCGGGAGTTTCGGAGACCCAGTACTTC. It is translated as CASSSLIPNLAGVSETQYF. Based on the CDR3 plus reference TRBV28 and TRBJ2-5, the full variable domain is DVKVTQSSRYLVKRTGEKVFLECVQDMDHENMFWYRQDPGLGLRLIYFSYDVKMKEKGDIPEGYSVSREKKERFSLILESASTNQTSMYLCASSSLIPNLAGVSETQYFGPGTRLLVL.

This chain joins TRBV4-3 and TRBJ2-2; the match to TRBD2 covers 10 bases. The CDR3 is made up of 17 amino acids. Looked up from germline, CDR1 is LGHNA and CDR2 is YSLEER. After removal of 0 bases from V and 1 base from J, the junction contained 2 bases not matched to a gene. This CDR3 is CASSQERLAGNTGELFF. Here the CDR3 DNA reads TGCGCCAGCAGCCAAGAAAGACTAGCGGGGAACACCGGGGAGCTGTTTTTT.

V gene TRBV7-2 combines with J gene TRBJ2-5; 10 bases map to TRBD2. V trimming: 6 bases; J trimming: 5 bases; junction bases outside the gene matches: 9. The germline V gene has CDR1 SGHTA and CDR2 FQGNSA. The CDR3 sequence is 15 residues long. The CDR3 loop reads CASSWKVAGGETQYF. The CDR3 nucleotides read TGTGCCAGCAGTTGGAAGGTAGCGGGAGGCGAGACCCAGTACTTC.

The CDR3: CAWISGRNSYNEQFF. The CDR3 coding sequence is TGTGCCTGGATTAGCGGGAGGAACTCCTACAATGAGCAGTTCTTC. This chain connects TRBV30 to TRBJ2-1; 10 bases are shared with TRBD2. The CDR3 has 15 amino acids. The V gene end was trimmed by 4 bases and the J gene end by 0 bases; junction bases not matched to a gene: 3. Germline CDR1 GTSNPN, CDR2 SVGIG (reference sequence).

In this sample, this clonotype turned up a few times. The chain has TRBV29-1 and TRBJ1-4; D is uncertain. Germline CDR1 is SQVTM and CDR2 is ANQGSEA. The germline V and J ends were trimmed by 2 bases and 0 bases, with 4 bases remaining between them. The CDR3 runs to 13 residues. In nucleotides, the CDR3 is TGCAGCGTTGAAAGTACAACTAATGAAAAACTGTTTTTT. Protein: CSVESTTNEKLFF.

This clonotype occurred a few times. V usage is TRBV7-2 and J usage is TRBJ2-5, with D perhaps matching TRBD1 or TRBD2 (5 bases each). The J call may not be correct, given that the DNA end is closer to TRBJ2-1. The CDR3 is made up of 15 amino acids. CDR1 and CDR2 (germline): SGHTA, FQGNSA. The CDR3 region has the DNA TGTGCCAGCAGCCTAACCGGGACGCATTACAATGAGCAGTTCTTC. Translation: CASSLTGTHYNEQFF.

The CDR3 sequence is CASSYGSGGDYGYTF. CDR3 coding DNA: TGTGCCAGCAGTTACGGCTCAGGGGGCGACTATGGCTACACCTTC. The chain links TRBV6-5 to TRBJ1-2; 8 positions match TRBD1. The junction had 5 bases not matched to a gene; V was cut back by 2 bases and J by 3 bases. The CDR3 totals 15 residues. Germline CDR1 is MNHEY and CDR2 is SVGAGI.

A few counts support this clonotype. The V gene is TRBV9, the J gene TRBJ2-6, with D uncertain. V lost 4 bases and J lost 0, with 8 bases in between. The CDR3 runs 15 residues. Germline V lookup: CDR1 SGDLS, CDR2 YYNGEE. The CDR3 loop is CASSTHSSGANVLTF. CDR3 in DNA: TGTGCCAGCAGCACACACAGCTCTGGGGCCAACGTCCTGACTTTC.

This clonotype was detected only a few times. The chain combines TRBV25-1 with TRBJ2-7, with D perhaps given as TRBD1 or TRBD2 (5 bases each). Trimming cost V 2 bases and J 3 bases, with 14 bases left between them. CDR1 and CDR2 (germline): MGHDK, SYGVNS. This CDR3 has 15 residues. The CDR3 DNA reads TGTGCCAGCAGTGAAGGGGGTATTCGGGGCTACGAGCAGTACTTC. Its protein product is CASSEGGIRGYEQYF.

This clonotype was seen a few times. The chain carries TRBV20-1 and TRBJ2-7; possible D gene TRBD2, 6 bases. V gave up 1 base and J gave up 0 bases, with 16 bases separating them. From germline, CDR1 is DFQATT and CDR2 SNEGSKA (reference sequence). The CDR3 extends over 16 amino acids. CDR3 DNA sequence: TGCAGTGCTAGAGTATTTTGGGCGGGAAGCTCCTACGAGCAGTACTTC. Amino acids: CSARVFWAGSSYEQYF.